Listed below are T cell receptor beta chains from one sample, sequenced in a study of PD-L1 blockade in urothelial cancer. The protocol was immunoSEQ multiplex PCR, while the TCRdb copy is restricted to in-frame clones and leaves out a portion. The sample has around 82,000 clones; over 80% are singletons. This sample comprised PBMCs, obtained around atezolizumab (anti-PD-L1) treatment. These receptors all come from a man aged 55 to 70 with urothelial cancer. Each CDR3 is given with its conserved first and last residue. The order of the fields is CDR3 protein, CDR3 DNA, V gene, clone size, CDR3 length, D gene, J gene. A D gene is named only where the DNA matches it firmly. Clone size is stated in some rows and not others, as once, few, many or a class when expanded.

CDR3 protein: CASSEYEGGNGYTF; CDR3 DNA: TGTGCCAGCAGTGAATATGAAGGGGGAAATGGCTACACCTTC; V gene: TRBV25-1; clone size: once; CDR3 length: 14; D gene: NA; J gene: TRBJ1-2
CDR3 protein: CASSGGVGQGNEQFF; CDR3 DNA: TGTGCCAGCAGCGGAGGGGTGGGACAGGGGAATGAGCAGTTCTTC; V gene: TRBV9; clone size: NA; CDR3 length: 15; D gene: TRBD1; J gene: TRBJ2-1
CDR3 protein: CASSSLRRQALIYTF; CDR3 DNA: TGTGCCAGCAGCTCACTGAGGAGACAGGCTCTTATCTACACCTTC; V gene: TRBV11-2; clone size: NA; CDR3 length: 15; D gene: NA; J gene: TRBJ1-2
CDR3 protein: CASGPPGSYLYEQYF; CDR3 DNA: TGTGCCAGCGGCCCCCCCGGTAGCTACCTCTACGAGCAGTACTTC; V gene: TRBV7-9; clone size: NA; CDR3 length: 15; D gene: NA; J gene: TRBJ2-7
CDR3 protein: CASSLEGGLAYEQYF; CDR3 DNA: TGTGCCAGCAGCTTAGAAGGGGGATTGGCCTACGAGCAGTACTTC; V gene: TRBV7-8; clone size: NA; CDR3 length: 15; D gene: NA; J gene: TRBJ2-7
CDR3 protein: CASSPPGTAYNEQFF; CDR3 DNA: TGTGCCAGCTCACCGCCGGGGACAGCGTACAATGAGCAGTTCTTC; V gene: TRBV18; clone size: NA; CDR3 length: 15; D gene: TRBD1; J gene: TRBJ2-1
CDR3 protein: CASRTTVNTEAFF; CDR3 DNA: TGTGCCAGCAGAACGACAGTGAACACTGAAGCTTTCTTT; V gene: TRBV5-5; clone size: NA; CDR3 length: 13; D gene: NA; J gene: TRBJ1-1
CDR3 protein: CSVVRGQGSSDEKLFF; CDR3 DNA: TGCAGCGTTGTCCGGGGACAGGGGTCCTCGGATGAAAAACTGTTTTTT; V gene: TRBV29-1; clone size: NA; CDR3 length: 16; D gene: TRBD1; J gene: TRBJ1-4
CDR3 protein: CASSLTVDSPLHF; CDR3 DNA: TGTGCCAGCAGCCTGACTGTAGATTCACCCCTCCACTTT; V gene: TRBV7-2; clone size: NA; CDR3 length: 13; D gene: NA; J gene: TRBJ1-6
CDR3 protein: CASSDRDSNTEAFF; CDR3 DNA: TGTGCCAGCAGTGATAGGGACAGCAACACTGAAGCTTTCTTT; V gene: TRBV6-1; clone size: NA; CDR3 length: 14; D gene: TRBD1; J gene: TRBJ1-1
CDR3 protein: CASSPGGSHEQYF; CDR3 DNA: TGTGCCAGCAGCCCAGGAGGGTCCCACGAGCAGTACTTC; V gene: TRBV7-9; clone size: NA; CDR3 length: 13; D gene: NA; J gene: TRBJ2-7
CDR3 protein: CASVPPGTVRQAFF; CDR3 DNA: TGTGCCAGCGTACCCCCCGGGACAGTTAGGCAAGCTTTCTTT; V gene: TRBV6-1; clone size: NA; CDR3 length: 14; D gene: TRBD1; J gene: TRBJ1-1
CDR3 protein: CATSRGGTGGQQETQYF; CDR3 DNA: TGTGCCACCAGCAGAGGAGGGACAGGCGGACAACAAGAGACCCAGTACTTC; V gene: TRBV15; clone size: NA; CDR3 length: 17; D gene: TRBD1; J gene: TRBJ2-5
CDR3 protein: CASSLATLQETQYF; CDR3 DNA: TGCGCCAGCAGCTTGGCGACACTCCAAGAGACCCAGTACTTC; V gene: TRBV5-1; clone size: NA; CDR3 length: 14; D gene: NA; J gene: TRBJ2-5
CDR3 protein: CASSLEGTALNTEAFF; CDR3 DNA: TGCGCCAGCAGCTTGGAGGGGACAGCCCTGAACACTGAAGCTTTCTTT; V gene: TRBV5-1; clone size: NA; CDR3 length: 16; D gene: TRBD1; J gene: TRBJ1-1
CDR3 protein: CASSQETANYGYTF; CDR3 DNA: TGTGCCAGCAGCCAAGAAACAGCTAACTATGGCTACACCTTC; V gene: TRBV4-2; clone size: NA; CDR3 length: 14; D gene: NA; J gene: TRBJ1-2
CDR3 protein: CASSLSGVDEQFF; CDR3 DNA: TGTGCCAGCAGTTTGTCAGGGGTTGATGAGCAGTTCTTC; V gene: TRBV27; clone size: NA; CDR3 length: 13; D gene: NA; J gene: TRBJ2-1
CDR3 protein: CASSTRVGGFNEQYF; CDR3 DNA: TGTGCCAGCAGCACTCGCGTTGGGGGGTTTAACGAGCAGTACTTC; V gene: TRBV7-2; clone size: NA; CDR3 length: 15; D gene: NA; J gene: TRBJ2-7
CDR3 protein: CASSLVAGLNYNEQFF; CDR3 DNA: TGTGCCAGCAGCTTAGTGGCAGGGTTAAACTACAATGAGCAGTTCTTC; V gene: TRBV7-9; clone size: NA; CDR3 length: 16; D gene: NA; J gene: TRBJ2-1
CDR3 protein: CASSLTAGPGSPLHF; CDR3 DNA: TGTGCCAGCAGCTTAACAGCGGGACCGGGCTCACCCCTCCACTTT; V gene: TRBV7-3; clone size: once; CDR3 length: 15; D gene: NA; J gene: TRBJ1-6
CDR3 protein: CASSFGGGRQPQHF; CDR3 DNA: TGTGCCAGCAGCTTCGGGGGGGGCCGGCAGCCCCAGCATTTT; V gene: TRBV28; clone size: NA; CDR3 length: 14; D gene: NA; J gene: TRBJ1-5
CDR3 protein: CASSSEGQGRTDTQYF; CDR3 DNA: TGCGCCAGCAGCTCAGAGGGACAGGGGCGCACAGATACGCAGTATTTT; V gene: TRBV5-1; clone size: NA; CDR3 length: 16; D gene: TRBD1; J gene: TRBJ2-3
CDR3 protein: CASRRAGVLYEQYF; CDR3 DNA: TGTGCCAGCAGGAGAGCGGGAGTCCTCTACGAGCAGTACTTC; V gene: TRBV27; clone size: NA; CDR3 length: 14; D gene: TRBD2; J gene: TRBJ2-7
CDR3 protein: CASRLGRTGNTIYF; CDR3 DNA: TGTGCCAGCAGACTGGGCCGGACAGGAAACACCATATATTTT; V gene: TRBV6-5; clone size: NA; CDR3 length: 14; D gene: NA; J gene: TRBJ1-3
CDR3 protein: CASSQAAGLAQYF; CDR3 DNA: TGCGCCAGCAGCCAAGCAGCGGGACTAGCGCAGTATTTT; V gene: TRBV4-3; clone size: NA; CDR3 length: 13; D gene: TRBD2; J gene: TRBJ2-3
CDR3 protein: CASRLGGVGEQFF; CDR3 DNA: TGTGCCAGCCGACTCGGAGGGGTCGGGGAGCAGTTCTTC; V gene: TRBV19; clone size: NA; CDR3 length: 13; D gene: NA; J gene: TRBJ2-1
CDR3 protein: CASVRGRSNEKLFF; CDR3 DNA: TGTGCCAGCGTCAGGGGGCGGTCTAATGAAAAACTGTTTTTT; V gene: TRBV11-2; clone size: NA; CDR3 length: 14; D gene: TRBD1; J gene: TRBJ1-4
CDR3 protein: CASSSGQGANEQFF; CDR3 DNA: TGTGCCAGCAGCTCGGGACAGGGGGCGAATGAGCAGTTCTTC; V gene: TRBV7-9; clone size: few; CDR3 length: 14; D gene: TRBD1; J gene: TRBJ2-1
CDR3 protein: CASSRKTVEDYEQYF; CDR3 DNA: TGTGCCAGCAGCCGAAAGACCGTTGAGGACTACGAGCAGTACTTC; V gene: TRBV5-6; clone size: NA; CDR3 length: 15; D gene: NA; J gene: TRBJ2-7
CDR3 protein: CASSQGLGRADTQYF; CDR3 DNA: TGTGCCAGCAGCCAAGGACTAGGTCGCGCAGATACGCAGTATTTT; V gene: TRBV6-1; clone size: NA; CDR3 length: 15; D gene: TRBD2; J gene: TRBJ2-3
CDR3 protein: CASSSIRGDEQFF; CDR3 DNA: TGTGCCAGCAGCTCAATTAGGGGCGATGAGCAGTTCTTC; V gene: TRBV7-9; clone size: NA; CDR3 length: 13; D gene: NA; J gene: TRBJ2-1
CDR3 protein: CASRDTYRPQHF; CDR3 DNA: TGTGCCAGCAGGGACACGTATAGACCCCAGCATTTT; V gene: TRBV6-1; clone size: NA; CDR3 length: 12; D gene: NA; J gene: TRBJ1-5
CDR3 protein: CAGLTSGRKDTQYF; CDR3 DNA: TGTGCCGGTCTGACTAGCGGGAGAAAAGATACGCAGTATTTT; V gene: TRBV9; clone size: NA; CDR3 length: 14; D gene: TRBD2; J gene: TRBJ2-3
CDR3 protein: CASNAHRTDYNEQFF; CDR3 DNA: TGTGCCAGCAATGCCCATCGGACAGATTACAATGAGCAGTTCTTC; V gene: TRBV28; clone size: NA; CDR3 length: 15; D gene: NA; J gene: TRBJ2-1
CDR3 protein: CASSVEGGEQPQHF; CDR3 DNA: TGTGCCAGCAGCGTAGAGGGGGGGGAGCAGCCCCAGCATTTT; V gene: TRBV9; clone size: NA; CDR3 length: 14; D gene: NA; J gene: TRBJ1-5
CDR3 protein: CATTPRKGGSQETQYF; CDR3 DNA: TGTGCCACCACACCCAGGAAAGGCGGGAGCCAAGAGACCCAGTACTTC; V gene: TRBV15; clone size: NA; CDR3 length: 16; D gene: TRBD2; J gene: TRBJ2-5
CDR3 protein: CASSVGLAGAAGELFF; CDR3 DNA: TGTGCCAGCAGTGTTGGACTAGCGGGGGCCGCCGGGGAGCTGTTTTTT; V gene: TRBV2; clone size: NA; CDR3 length: 16; D gene: TRBD2; J gene: TRBJ2-2
CDR3 protein: CASSLEGREGDTQYF; CDR3 DNA: TGCGCCAGCAGCTTGGAAGGCAGGGAGGGAGATACGCAGTATTTT; V gene: TRBV5-1; clone size: NA; CDR3 length: 15; D gene: TRBD2; J gene: TRBJ2-3
CDR3 protein: CASSVVAGGPGNEQFF; CDR3 DNA: TGTGCCAGCAGCGTAGTAGCGGGGGGGCCAGGCAATGAGCAGTTCTTC; V gene: TRBV9; clone size: NA; CDR3 length: 16; D gene: TRBD2; J gene: TRBJ2-1
CDR3 protein: CTSRRRTGETQYF; CDR3 DNA: TGCACCAGCAGACGGAGAACTGGGGAGACCCAGTACTTC; V gene: TRBV1; clone size: NA; CDR3 length: 13; D gene: NA; J gene: TRBJ2-5
CDR3 protein: CASSVQGTYEQYF; CDR3 DNA: TGCGCCAGCAGCGTACAGGGTACCTACGAGCAGTACTTC; V gene: TRBV5-1; clone size: NA; CDR3 length: 13; D gene: NA; J gene: TRBJ2-7
CDR3 protein: CASSSPTSGSADTQYF; CDR3 DNA: TGTGCCAGCAGTTCCCCGACTAGCGGGAGCGCAGATACGCAGTATTTT; V gene: TRBV28; clone size: NA; CDR3 length: 16; D gene: TRBD2; J gene: TRBJ2-3
CDR3 protein: CASSFPGLATDTQYF; CDR3 DNA: TGTGCCAGCAGTTTTCCGGGACTAGCTACAGATACGCAGTATTTT; V gene: TRBV7-2; clone size: once; CDR3 length: 15; D gene: TRBD2; J gene: TRBJ2-3
CDR3 protein: CASIPQGLTNEKLFF; CDR3 DNA: TGTGCCAGCATCCCACAGGGCTTAACTAATGAAAAACTGTTTTTT; V gene: TRBV6-1; clone size: once; CDR3 length: 15; D gene: NA; J gene: TRBJ1-4
CDR3 protein: CASSDHRGRGTGELFF; CDR3 DNA: TGTGCCAGCAGCGACCACAGGGGACGCGGCACCGGGGAGCTGTTTTTT; V gene: TRBV9; clone size: NA; CDR3 length: 16; D gene: TRBD1; J gene: TRBJ2-2
CDR3 protein: CASSHTLQGAGSYNEQFF; CDR3 DNA: TGCGCCAGCAGCCACACCCTACAGGGGGCAGGATCCTACAATGAGCAGTTCTTC; V gene: TRBV4-3; clone size: NA; CDR3 length: 18; D gene: TRBD1; J gene: TRBJ2-1
CDR3 protein: CASSTPGQSYGYTF; CDR3 DNA: TGTGCCAGCAGCACGCCGGGACAAAGCTATGGCTACACCTTC; V gene: TRBV5-5; clone size: NA; CDR3 length: 14; D gene: NA; J gene: TRBJ1-2
CDR3 protein: CASSLHGTSEGEQYF; CDR3 DNA: TGTGCCAGCAGCCTACACGGGACTAGTGAAGGCGAGCAGTACTTC; V gene: TRBV7-2; clone size: NA; CDR3 length: 15; D gene: TRBD2; J gene: TRBJ2-7
CDR3 protein: CASSPSPGLAPNEQFF; CDR3 DNA: TGCGCCAGCAGCCCATCCCCGGGACTAGCCCCGAATGAGCAGTTCTTC; V gene: TRBV5-1; clone size: NA; CDR3 length: 16; D gene: TRBD2; J gene: TRBJ2-1